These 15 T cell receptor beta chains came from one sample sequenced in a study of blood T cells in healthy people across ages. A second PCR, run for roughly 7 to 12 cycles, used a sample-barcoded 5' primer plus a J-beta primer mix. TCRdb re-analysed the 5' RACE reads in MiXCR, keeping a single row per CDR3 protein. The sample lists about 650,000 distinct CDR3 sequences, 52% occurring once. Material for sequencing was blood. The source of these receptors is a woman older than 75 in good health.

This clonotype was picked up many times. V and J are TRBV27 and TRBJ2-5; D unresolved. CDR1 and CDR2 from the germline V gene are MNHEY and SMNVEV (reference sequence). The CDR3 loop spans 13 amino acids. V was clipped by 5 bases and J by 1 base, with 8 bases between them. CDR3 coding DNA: TGTGCCAGCAGTCCCCAATTCCAAGAGACCCAGTACTTC. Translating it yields CASSPQFQETQYF.

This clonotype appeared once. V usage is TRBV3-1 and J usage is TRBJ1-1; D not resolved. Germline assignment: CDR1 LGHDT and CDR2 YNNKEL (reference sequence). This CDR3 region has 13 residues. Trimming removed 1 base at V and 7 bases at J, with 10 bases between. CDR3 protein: CASSQAWNGEAFF. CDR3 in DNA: TGTGCCAGCAGCCAAGCGTGGAACGGTGAAGCTTTCTTT.

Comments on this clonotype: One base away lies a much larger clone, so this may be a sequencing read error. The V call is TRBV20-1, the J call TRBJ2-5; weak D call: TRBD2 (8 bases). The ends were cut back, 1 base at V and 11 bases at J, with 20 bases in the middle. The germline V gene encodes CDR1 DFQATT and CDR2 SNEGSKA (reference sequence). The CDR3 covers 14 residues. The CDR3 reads CSARGAELAGQQYF. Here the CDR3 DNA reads TGCAGTGCTAGAGGGGCAGAGTTAGCGGGACAGCAGTACTTC.

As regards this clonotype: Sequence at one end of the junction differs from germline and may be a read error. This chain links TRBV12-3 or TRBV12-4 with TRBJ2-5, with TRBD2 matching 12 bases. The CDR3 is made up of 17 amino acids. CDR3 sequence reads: CARSSARTSGNLGEQYF. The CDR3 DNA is TGTGCCCGCAGTTCCGCGAGGACTAGCGGGAACCTAGGGGAGCAGTACTTC.

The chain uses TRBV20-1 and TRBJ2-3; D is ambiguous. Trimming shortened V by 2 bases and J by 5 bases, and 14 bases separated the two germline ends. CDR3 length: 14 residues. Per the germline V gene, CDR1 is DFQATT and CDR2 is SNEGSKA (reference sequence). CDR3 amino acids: CSARPGPPKDTQYF. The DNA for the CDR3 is TGCAGTGCTAGACCGGGCCCTCCCAAAGATACGCAGTATTTT.

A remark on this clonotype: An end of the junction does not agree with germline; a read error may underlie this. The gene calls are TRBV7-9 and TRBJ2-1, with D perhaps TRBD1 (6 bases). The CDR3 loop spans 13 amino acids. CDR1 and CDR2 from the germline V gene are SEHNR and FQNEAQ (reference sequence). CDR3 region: CASSSGQHNERFF. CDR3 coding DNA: TGTGCCAGCAGCTCTGGACAGCACAATGAGCGGTTCTTC.

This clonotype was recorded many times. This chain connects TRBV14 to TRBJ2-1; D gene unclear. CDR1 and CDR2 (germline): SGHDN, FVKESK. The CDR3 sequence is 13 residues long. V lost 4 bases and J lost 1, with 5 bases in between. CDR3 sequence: CASSPYSYNEQFF. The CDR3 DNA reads TGTGCCAGCAGCCCGTATTCCTACAATGAGCAGTTCTTC.

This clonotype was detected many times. CDR3 protein: CASSYRGGYNEQFF. Written as DNA, the CDR3 is TGTGCCAGCAGCTATCGCGGGGGATACAATGAGCAGTTCTTC. The chain couples TRBV3-1 to TRBJ2-1; TRBD2 agrees at 7 bases. J gave up 4 bases and V 5 bases, and 5 bases lay outside the gene matches. In germline, CDR1 is LGHDT, CDR2 YNNKEL (reference sequence). The CDR3 extends over 14 amino acids.

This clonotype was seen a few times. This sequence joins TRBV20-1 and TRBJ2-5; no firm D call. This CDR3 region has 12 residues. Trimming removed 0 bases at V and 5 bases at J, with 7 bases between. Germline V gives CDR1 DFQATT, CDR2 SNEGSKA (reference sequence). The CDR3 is CSARDETETQYF. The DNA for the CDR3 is TGCAGTGCTAGAGATGAGACGGAGACCCAGTACTTC.

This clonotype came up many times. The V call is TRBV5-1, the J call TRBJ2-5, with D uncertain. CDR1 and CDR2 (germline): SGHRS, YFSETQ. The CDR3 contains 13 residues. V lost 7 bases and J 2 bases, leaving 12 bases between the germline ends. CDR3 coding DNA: TGCGCCAGCTTCCTTTTACCTCAAGAGACCCAGTACTTC. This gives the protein CASFLLPQETQYF.

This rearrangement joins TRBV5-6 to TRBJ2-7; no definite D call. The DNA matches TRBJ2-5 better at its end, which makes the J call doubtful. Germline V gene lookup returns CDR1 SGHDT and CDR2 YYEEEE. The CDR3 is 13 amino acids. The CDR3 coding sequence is TGTGCCAGCAGCTTGGTGAACGGGGAGACCCAGTACTTC. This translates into CASSLVNGETQYF.

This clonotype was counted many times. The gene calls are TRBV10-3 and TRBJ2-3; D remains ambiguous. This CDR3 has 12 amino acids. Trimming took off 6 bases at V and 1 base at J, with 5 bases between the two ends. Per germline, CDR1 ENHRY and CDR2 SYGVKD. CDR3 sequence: CAIRRGTDTQYF. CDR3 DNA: TGTGCCATCAGGAGAGGCACAGATACGCAGTATTTT.

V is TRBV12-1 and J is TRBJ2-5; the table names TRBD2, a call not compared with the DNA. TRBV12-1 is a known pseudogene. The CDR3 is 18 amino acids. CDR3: CASSFGASGGVGEETQYF. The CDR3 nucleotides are TGTGCCAGCAGCTTTGGTGCTAGCGGGGGGGTGGGGGAAGAGACCCAGTACTTC.

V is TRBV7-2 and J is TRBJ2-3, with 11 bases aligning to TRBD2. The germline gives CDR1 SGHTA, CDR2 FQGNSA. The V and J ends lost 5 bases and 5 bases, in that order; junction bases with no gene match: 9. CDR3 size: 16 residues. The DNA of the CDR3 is TGTGCCAGCAGCACCCGCCTAGCGGGAGGCTTAGATACGCAGTATTTT. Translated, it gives CASSTRLAGGLDTQYF.

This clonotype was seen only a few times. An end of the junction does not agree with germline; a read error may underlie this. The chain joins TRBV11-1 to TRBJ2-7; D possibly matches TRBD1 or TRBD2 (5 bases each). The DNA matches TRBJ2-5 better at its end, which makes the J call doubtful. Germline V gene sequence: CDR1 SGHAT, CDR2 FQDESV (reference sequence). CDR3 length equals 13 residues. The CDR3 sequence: CASSVAGTETQYF. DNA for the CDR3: TGTGCCAGCAGCGTAGCAGGGACGGAGACCCAGTACTTC.